A single T cell receptor (beta chain) is shown here with its context. At the DNA level, this CDR3 is encoded by other sequences in the same sample as well. The CDR3 is 12 residues long. Trimming stripped 3 bases from V and 7 bases from J, with 7 bases between. Per the germline V gene, CDR1 is SGHNT and CDR2 is YENEEA. This specimen comes from a study of PD-L1 blockade in urothelial cancer. Study background: Before enrollment, 0 to 3 chemotherapy regimens had been given to patients.

Libraries were prepared by immunoSEQ multiplex PCR; TCRdb keeps only in-frame clonotypes and omits some of them. The sample lists roughly 51,000 clones, roughly 88% occurring once. As to time point: peripheral blood 6 weeks after treatment start. The source material was PBMCs, sampled around atezolizumab (anti-PD-L1) treatment. This chain connects TRBV11-3 to TRBJ2-1; D ambiguous. The sequence was obtained from a man in his fifties with urothelial cancer. The CDR3 DNA follows: TGTGCCAGCAGCTTTTCCGGGAATGAGCAGTTCTTC. This codes for CASSFSGNEQFF.